This T cell receptor (beta chain) was recovered during a study of T cells in Graves' hyperthyroidism and ophthalmopathy. Across the study: Peripheral blood sampling occurred at initial diagnosis, before any treatment.

Newly diagnosed hyperthyroidism patients aged 18 to 65 years had disease lasting under 2 months. Not enrolled were patients with uncontrolled infection, other autoimmune disease, pregnancy or lactation. This clonotype was seen many times. Its antigen is unidentified. Whole-study findings and limits: By a 13 V-J model, ophthalmopathy was set apart from stable hyperthyroidism.

The CDR3 is 17 amino acids. From germline, CDR1 is LGHDT and CDR2 YNNKEL (reference sequence). Germline trimming cut 4 bases from V and 3 bases from J; bases unmatched to any gene: 14. Amplified TCR beta CDR3 regions came from RNA transcripts. The TCR CDR3 was amplified in a first-round RT-PCR using the HTBI primer set. In TCRdb, the multiplex PCR reads were re-called with MiXCR into one record per CDR3 protein. The sample shows 250,000 or so distinct CDR3 sequences, approximately 16% of them seen only once. The chain has TRBV3-1 and TRBJ2-7; TRBD2 matches 8 bases. The source of this sequence is a woman aged 45-65 years with Graves' hyperthyroidism that later progressed to Graves' ophthalmopathy. The sample consisted of blood. CDR3 in DNA: TGTGCCAGCAGCCCAGGGGCGGGAGGCCCCCCCCTCTACGAGCAGTACTTC. This sequence encodes CASSPGAGGPPLYEQYF.